This T cell receptor (beta chain) originates from a study of TIL therapy for anti-PD-1-resistant metastatic lung cancer (dated by TCRdb to the early 2020s). As for the study more broadly: Among the enrolled patients, the median age was approximately 56 years (range about 38-85), and the median tumor PD-L1 proportion score was 5.5% to 6.5%. The cohort was predominantly lung adenocarcinoma, with several EGFR-mutant and two ALK-rearranged tumors, and half of patients were current or former smokers. A median non-synonymous tumor mutation burden of approximately 1.4 mutations per megabase was determined across the cohort by whole-exome sequencing. Clonotypes were tracked across tumor, expanded TIL product and serial blood samples by T cell receptor beta sequencing of tumor and peripheral blood. What the work shows at the level of the full study, not this receptor alone: TIL culture showed high clonal turnover, with many enriched product clones undetected in the baseline tumor, suggesting clonal contraction rather than faithful expansion. The cohort was highly selected, with more treatment-naive, never-smoker and oncogene-addicted patients than typical, limiting generalizability. Compared with baseline intratumoral T cells, expanded TIL cultures were more clonal and less diverse (median clonality around 6% vs 30%, p < 0.0001). The study protocol defined all tumor marker inferences as exploratory.

Remarks on this clone: Its target antigen remains unknown. There are no base qualities to consult, and no much larger clone falls within one base.

The time point label corresponds to: pre-treatment sample, taken before nivolumab and TIL therapy. Excised metastases, mostly pleural nodules or supraclavicular lymph nodes, were used as baseline tumor samples and were taken from the same resection from which TIL were grown. Tumors were collected before any PD-1/PD-L1 blockade, after which patients were given nivolumab, and patients who progressed were given lymphodepletion, an infusion of expanded TIL and IL-2. Adults with stage 4 NSCLC were enrolled in a dual-center phase I trial from 2017 to early 2020. The samples were obtained from a phase I trial that was single-arm and open-label and tested tumor-infiltrating lymphocyte therapy combined with nivolumab in advanced non-small cell lung cancer. Parts of each resected tumor were snap-frozen in liquid nitrogen and kept at -80 degrees C. Tumor regions of interest were chosen on H&E sections by laser-capture macrodissection, pulverized into 15 mg aliquots, and extracted with Qiagen Allprep kits.

TCR beta CDR3 regions were amplified from genomic DNA with the immunoSEQ v3 hsTCRB kit using bias-controlled multiplex PCR. TCR libraries were sequenced on an Illumina NextSeq 500 to 1.5 million to 2 million read pairs for survey level or 5-6 million for deep level. The authors processed their data as follows. V, D and J genes were assigned, non-productive sequences were removed, and clonality was reported by immunoSEQ Analyzer software. To compare repertoires between infused TIL and blood, productive Simpson clonality was used along with the Morisita overlap index of productive TRB rearrangements. TCRdb limited this immuneACCESS table to in-frame rearrangements with V and J called. A share of clones is missing; checked studies link under half to unresolved V genes, and the rest is unexplained. V and J calls and clone size follow that table, whereas D and trimming were derived from the DNA. This sample comprises around 100,000 clones, approximately 65% of them detected only once. The top ten clones comprise about 10% of the sample.

Reading from cysteine to phenylalanine, the CDR3 counts 15 amino acids. Only CDR3 DNA remains: 45 bases, in frame from the first base. CDR1 and CDR2 are drawn from the germline V gene: SGHAT, FQNNGV. Trimmed from V: 6 bases; trimmed from J: 3 bases; junction bases lacking a gene match: 11. The rearranged chain carries TRBV11-2 and TRBJ2-7, with TRBD1 matching 7 junction bases. This sequence was found in a person aged 25-85 years with non-small cell lung cancer. The sample consisted of tumor tissue, taken at baseline. The bases are TGTGCCAGCAGTTCAATGGGGACAGAAGTCTACGAGCAGTACTTC. Its translation reads: CASSSMGTEVYEQYF. With the portions outside the CDR3 filled from the reference TRBV11-2 and TRBJ2-7 genes, the complete variable region becomes EAGVAQSPRYKIIEKRQSVAFWCNPISGHATLYWYQQILGQGPKLLIQFQNNGVVDDSQLPKDRFSAERLKGVDSTLKIQPAKLEDSAVYLCASSSMGTEVYEQYFGPGTRLTVT.